The 21 T cell receptor beta chains presented below share a single source sample, sequenced in a study of T cells after yellow fever vaccination. Each CDR3 protein gets one entry after TCRdb re-called the 5' RACE reads with MiXCR. The table includes about 320,000 distinct CDR3 sequences, around 4.5% detected once. The source was PBMCs, collected 15 days after the yellow fever booster vaccination. The source is a young man who received the YFV17D yellow fever vaccine.

This clonotype was found many times. The chain is built from TRBV7-9 and TRBJ1-5; D is possibly TRBD1 (5 bases). CDR1 and CDR2 (germline): SEHNR, FQNEAQ (reference sequence). V was clipped by 2 bases and J by 0 bases, with 8 bases between them. The CDR3 consists of 15 residues. CDR3 DNA sequence: TGTGCCAGCAGCTTATCAGGGAATAGCAATCAGCCCCAGCATTTT. Translated: CASSLSGNSNQPQHF.

This clonotype has more than one count but fewer than ten. The chain uses TRBV7-3 and TRBJ2-3; 12 positions match TRBD2. This CDR3 comprises 16 residues. The junction had 6 bases not matched to a gene; V was cut back by 4 bases and J by 4 bases. Germline-derived CDR1 and CDR2 are SGHTA and FQGTGA. The CDR3 bases are TGTGCCAGCAGCTCGTCTAGCGGGGGGGCTTCAGATACGCAGTATTTT. It specifies CASSSSSGGASDTQYF.

This clonotype was counted ten times or more. This rearrangement joins TRBV7-6 to TRBJ2-7; no clear D. V was trimmed by 6 bases and J by 0 bases, leaving 24 bases between them. The CDR3 covers 18 residues. Germline V gives CDR1 SGHVS, CDR2 FNYEAQ. In DNA form, the CDR3 reads TGTGCCAGCAGTCGCGCTCGTGCGAAATCACCAAGCTCCTACGAGCAGTACTTC. This codes for CASSRARAKSPSSYEQYF.

This clonotype was observed many times. The chain carries TRBV3-1 and TRBJ1-3, with D possibly TRBD1 on 5 matching bases. Trimming took 5 bases from V and 0 from J, leaving 14 bases between them. The CDR3 is made up of 16 amino acids. Germline values: CDR1 LGHDT, CDR2 YNNKEL (reference sequence). In DNA, the CDR3 is TGTGCCAGCAGCTTTACAGGACAACTCTCTGGAAACACCATATATTTT. This translates into CASSFTGQLSGNTIYF.

The chain carries TRBV2 and TRBJ1-2, with a weak D call TRBD1 (6 bases). Deletions cut 8 bases from V and 4 bases from J, with 17 bases between. The V gene's germline CDR1 is SNHLY and CDR2 FYNNEI. This CDR3 comprises 14 residues. The CDR3 DNA reads TGTGCCAGCCGACGGATGGACAGCTCCTATGGCTACACCTTC. Its protein is CASRRMDSSYGYTF.

Many counts were recorded for this clonotype. The CDR3 DNA is TGTGCCAGCACCTATTCGATTCCGGGGGAGACCCAGTACTTC. Protein product: CASTYSIPGETQYF. The chain joins TRBV7-9 to TRBJ2-5; a weak D match, TRBD2 (5 bases). Trimming shortened V by 7 bases and J by 5 bases, and 17 bases separated the two germline ends. The CDR3 runs 14 residues. The germline gives CDR1 SEHNR, CDR2 FQNEAQ (reference sequence). Filled out from reference TRBV7-9 and TRBJ2-5, the complete variable domain reads DTGVSQNPRHKITKRGQNVTFRCDPISEHNRLYWYRQTLGQGPEFLTYFQNEAQLEKSRLLSDRFSAERPKGSFSTLEIQRTEQGDSAMYLCASTYSIPGETQYFGPGTRLLVL.

This clonotype was seen many times. The rearrangement joins TRBV7-6 to TRBJ2-7; D possibly uses TRBD1 or TRBD2 (5 bases each). The V gene's germline CDR1 is SGHVS and CDR2 FNYEAQ. Between the trimmed V and J ends, which lost 2 bases and 6 bases, there was a span of 14 bases. The CDR3 spans 14 residues. The CDR3 loop is CASSLWTGPGEQYF. In DNA form, the CDR3 reads TGTGCCAGCAGCTTATGGACGGGACCCGGCGAGCAGTACTTC.

The chain couples TRBV6-2 or TRBV6-3 to TRBJ1-5; 8 bases are shared with TRBD1. With 5 bases clipped from V and 0 bases from J, the junction kept 9 bases outside the gene matches. Germline V gene sequence: CDR1 MNHEY, CDR2 SVGEGT. This CDR3 contains 17 residues. The CDR3 protein is CASSPGRQGTSNQPQHF. CDR3 DNA: TGTGCCAGCAGTCCAGGGAGACAGGGGACTAGCAATCAGCCCCAGCATTTT.

This clonotype was picked up a small number of times. The CDR3 reads CASSLIANTEAFF. The DNA of the CDR3 is TGCGCCAGCAGCTTGATTGCGAACACTGAAGCTTTCTTT. The chain recombines TRBV5-1 with TRBJ1-1; D unresolved. The CDR3 consists of 13 residues. Trimming left V 1 base short and J 1 base short, with 5 bases between. Germline values: CDR1 SGHRS, CDR2 YFSETQ.

The chain combines TRBV6-5 with TRBJ1-6; weak D call: TRBD1 (6 bases). The ends were cut back, 5 bases at V and 0 bases at J, with 23 bases in the middle. Germline lookup yields CDR1 MNHEY and CDR2 SVGAGI. The CDR3 is 20 amino acids. CDR3 sequence (DNA): TGTGCCAGCAGTCCCCGGACAGACCCGAACTCATTCTCCTATAATTCACCCCTCCACTTT. Translating gives CASSPRTDPNSFSYNSPLHF.

This clonotype was seen more than once but under ten times. The rearrangement joins TRBV10-3 to TRBJ2-5; D perhaps matches TRBD2 (5 bases). This CDR3 contains 16 residues. Trimming removed 0 bases from V and 0 bases from J, with 11 bases in between. Germline CDR1 and CDR2: ENHRY and SYGVKD. CDR3 protein: CAISESTVAYQETQYF. The CDR3 DNA follows: TGTGCCATCAGTGAGTCGACCGTAGCGTACCAAGAGACCCAGTACTTC.

This clonotype was seen only a few times. The J gene is TRBJ2-3, the V gene TRBV7-6, with 9 bases matching TRBD2. With 5 bases clipped from V and 6 bases from J, the junction kept 12 bases outside the gene matches. CDR1 is SGHVS, CDR2 FNYEAQ, per germline. The CDR3 is 16 amino acids. The CDR3 bases are TGTGCCAGCAGCATATACGGACTAGCGCCCGGGGATACGCAGTATTTT. Translated, it gives CASSIYGLAPGDTQYF.

This clonotype was picked up many times. The chain combines TRBV11-2 with TRBJ2-3; 10 bases map to TRBD2. The CDR3 is 19 residues long. Looked up from germline, CDR1 is SGHAT and CDR2 is FQNNGV. Unmatched junction bases numbered 13, after V lost 1 base and J lost 3 bases. This CDR3 reads CASSLVVVGAGGHTDTQYF. The CDR3 DNA reads TGTGCCAGCAGCTTAGTAGTTGTAGGAGCGGGGGGGCATACAGATACGCAGTATTTT.

This clonotype was counted many times. The chain has TRBV7-2 and TRBJ2-1; no clear D. The CDR3 runs 13 residues. CDR1 and CDR2 from the germline V gene are SGHTA and FQGNSA. V lost 0 bases and J lost 10, with 10 bases in between. This CDR3 reads CASSLALIREQFF. The DNA of the CDR3 is TGTGCCAGCAGCTTAGCGCTGATTAGGGAGCAGTTCTTC.

The chain has TRBV12-3 or TRBV12-4 and TRBJ2-2, with 8 positions matching TRBD1. This CDR3 region has 15 residues. V shed 7 bases, J shed 7 bases, and the junction held 11 bases outside the gene matches. The CDR3 protein is CASTLGTGSGGELFF. The CDR3 region has the DNA TGTGCCAGCACTCTCGGGACAGGTTCGGGCGGGGAGCTGTTTTTT.

The rearrangement links TRBV2 to TRBJ1-1; D call uncertain. This CDR3 region has 13 residues. Trimming shortened V by 7 bases and J by 4 bases, and 13 bases separated the two germline ends. The V gene's germline CDR1 is SNHLY and CDR2 FYNNEI. This chain's CDR3 is CASKVQLSTEAFF. CDR3 bases: TGTGCCAGCAAGGTACAGCTATCCACTGAAGCTTTCTTT. The full variable domain, with the rest looked up from reference TRBV2 and TRBJ1-1, is EPEVTQTPSHQVTQMGQEVILRCVPISNHLYFYWYRQILGQKVEFLVSFYNNEISEKSEIFDDQFSVERPDGSNFTLKIRSTKLEDSAMYFCASKVQLSTEAFFGQGTRLTVV.

The V and J genes are TRBV10-2 and TRBJ2-1; 10 bases match TRBD2. The CDR3 has 13 residues. With 9 bases clipped from V and 8 bases from J, the junction kept 7 bases outside the gene matches. Germline CDR1 WSHSY, CDR2 SAAADI. CDR3: CASRAGGPYEQFF. The CDR3 DNA reads as TGCGCCAGTAGAGCGGGGGGGCCTTATGAGCAGTTCTTC.

The CDR3 loop is CASSSNRGWDEQYV. CDR3 nucleotides: TGTGCCAGCAGCTCTAACAGGGGATGGGACGAGCAGTACGTC. The chain recombines TRBV28 with TRBJ2-7; 7 nucleotides line up with TRBD1. This CDR3 comprises 14 residues. The V and J ends lost 6 bases and 5 bases, in that order; junction bases with no gene match: 10. In germline, CDR1 is MDHEN, CDR2 SYDVKM.

This clonotype was observed many times. The genes are TRBV27 and TRBJ2-5; either TRBD1 or TRBD2 may supply D (6 bases each). Germline-derived CDR1 and CDR2 are MNHEY and SMNVEV (reference sequence). CDR3 length equals 15 residues. The V end was cut by 2 bases, the J end by 0 bases, with 10 bases between. The chain's CDR3 is CASSLGGGYQETQYF. In nucleotides, the CDR3 is TGTGCCAGCAGTTTAGGAGGGGGGTACCAAGAGACCCAGTACTTC.

This clonotype showed up many times. CDR3 sequence (DNA): TGTGCCAGCAGTGAACACGGGGGGAAAAACATTCAGTACTTC. This translates into CASSEHGGKNIQYF. The chain has TRBV12-3 or TRBV12-4 and TRBJ2-4; TRBD2 matches at 7 bases. V was pared by 5 bases and J by 4 bases, with 5 bases of the junction left unmatched. CDR3 length: 14 amino acids.

This clonotype was seen ten or more times. The chain carries TRBV18 and TRBJ1-5, with TRBD1 as a possible D gene (5 bases). The ends were cut back, 4 bases at V and 3 bases at J, with 13 bases in the middle. The CDR3 extends over 15 amino acids. Germline CDR1 KGHSH, CDR2 LQKENI. For the CDR3, the DNA is TGTGCCAGCTCACAATCTTCCGGGGCCAATCAGCCCCAGCATTTT. This codes for CASSQSSGANQPQHF.